These T cell receptor beta chains were read from a single sample in a study of long-term antiretroviral therapy in people with HIV. This table comes from immunoSEQ multiplex PCR, and its TCRdb copy is limited to in-frame clones, with some not included. The sample shows about 31,000 clones, around 85% of them seen only once. The specimen comprised unsorted PBMCs, sampled 0.8 years before starting antiretroviral therapy. The receptors come from a young man with HIV. CDR3s include the opening cysteine and the closing phenylalanine or tryptophan. Fields, in order: V gene, J gene, D gene, clone size, CDR3 protein, CDR3 DNA. A D gene is named only where the DNA matches it firmly. Size tells how often a clone was seen (once, few, many) or the class of an expanded clone, and some rows leave it out.

V: TRBV9; J: TRBJ2-5; D: NA; size: once; CDR3: CASSKKGAETQYF; DNA: TGTGCCAGCAGCAAGAAGGGTGCCGAGACCCAGTACTTC
V: TRBV19; J: TRBJ2-1; D: NA; size: NA; CDR3: CASSNPRSPLGNEQFF; DNA: TGTGCCAGTAGTAACCCCCGCAGCCCCTTGGGGAATGAGCAGTTCTTC
V: TRBV18; J: TRBJ1-5; D: NA; size: NA; CDR3: CASSPLQGYNQPQHF; DNA: TGTGCCAGCTCACCCTTACAGGGATATAATCAGCCCCAGCATTTT
V: TRBV4-3; J: TRBJ2-2; D: NA; size: NA; CDR3: CASSQDGYGGTGELFF; DNA: TGCGCCAGCAGCCAAGATGGATACGGGGGCACCGGGGAGCTGTTTTTT
V: TRBV5-1; J: TRBJ1-1; D: NA; size: NA; CDR3: CASSLVSVARESTEAFF; DNA: TGCGCCAGCAGCTTGGTTTCCGTGGCGCGAGAGAGCACTGAAGCTTTCTTT
V: TRBV10-3; J: TRBJ1-1; D: TRBD1; size: NA; CDR3: CAISEPTGGFTEAFF; DNA: TGTGCCATCAGTGAGCCGACAGGGGGCTTTACTGAAGCTTTCTTT
V: TRBV2; J: TRBJ1-1; D: NA; size: NA; CDR3: CASSEWESKAFF; DNA: TGTGCCAGCAGTGAATGGGAAAGCAAAGCTTTCTTT
V: TRBV28; J: TRBJ1-1; D: TRBD1; size: NA; CDR3: CASSSTARGTEAFF; DNA: TGTGCCAGCAGTTCGACAGCCAGGGGGACTGAAGCTTTCTTT
V: TRBV5-8; J: TRBJ1-3; D: NA; size: NA; CDR3: CASSVESVRNTIYF; DNA: TGTGCCAGCAGCGTTGAGAGTGTTCGAAACACCATATATTTT
V: TRBV5-1; J: TRBJ2-2; D: NA; size: NA; CDR3: CASSSVQPNTGELFF; DNA: TGCGCCAGCAGCTCGGTCCAACCGAACACCGGGGAGCTGTTTTTT
V: TRBV5-1; J: TRBJ1-2; D: NA; size: few; CDR3: CASSFPGSGGYTF; DNA: TGCGCCAGCAGCTTCCCAGGGTCGGGTGGCTACACCTTC
V: TRBV7-9; J: TRBJ2-3; D: TRBD2; size: NA; CDR3: CASTPGRGDLNTQYF; DNA: TGTGCCAGCACCCCTGGACGGGGGGACTTGAATACGCAGTATTTT
V: TRBV7-9; J: TRBJ1-1; D: NA; size: NA; CDR3: CASRPEGGLGAFF; DNA: TGTGCCAGCAGGCCCGAGGGAGGCCTCGGGGCTTTCTTT
V: TRBV7-7; J: TRBJ2-7; D: TRBD1; size: NA; CDR3: CASSPGQGDSYEQYF; DNA: TGTGCTAGCAGTCCTGGACAGGGGGACTCCTACGAGCAGTACTTC
V: TRBV27; J: TRBJ1-2; D: TRBD1; size: NA; CDR3: CASRVTQGSLNYGYTF; DNA: TGTGCCAGCAGGGTAACACAGGGGTCCCTCAACTATGGCTACACCTTC
V: TRBV27; J: TRBJ2-2; D: TRBD2; size: NA; CDR3: CATKTPRLAGGHSGELFF; DNA: TGTGCCACGAAAACCCCAAGACTAGCGGGGGGGCATAGCGGGGAGCTGTTTTTT
V: TRBV4-3; J: TRBJ2-3; D: NA; size: NA; CDR3: CASSRTMEGSDTQYF; DNA: TGCGCCAGCAGCCGGACCATGGAGGGCTCAGATACGCAGTATTTT
V: TRBV12-5; J: TRBJ1-1; D: NA; size: once; CDR3: CASGFGPNTEAFF; DNA: TGTGCTAGTGGTTTTGGACCGAACACTGAAGCTTTCTTT
V: TRBV12-5; J: TRBJ2-7; D: NA; size: NA; CDR3: CASGPVGLGAYEQYF; DNA: TGTGCTAGTGGTCCGGTGGGCCTAGGGGCCTACGAGCAGTACTTC
V: TRBV29-1; J: TRBJ1-5; D: TRBD1; size: NA; CDR3: CSVEGGGGQPQHF; DNA: TGCAGCGTTGAAGGAGGGGGCGGACAGCCCCAGCATTTT
V: TRBV7-8; J: TRBJ2-5; D: TRBD1; size: NA; CDR3: CASSNRDSPQGTQYF; DNA: TGTGCCAGCAGCAACCGGGACAGTCCCCAAGGAACCCAGTACTTC
V: TRBV5-1; J: TRBJ2-3; D: NA; size: NA; CDR3: CASSSGQGGGGATQYF; DNA: TGCGCCAGCAGCTCCGGACAGGGAGGGGGCGGGGCTACGCAGTATTTT
V: TRBV7-9; J: TRBJ2-5; D: TRBD2; size: NA; CDR3: CASSSLSSGGEETQYF; DNA: TGTGCCAGCAGCTCCTTGAGTAGCGGGGGGGAAGAGACCCAGTACTTC
V: TRBV5-6; J: TRBJ2-7; D: NA; size: NA; CDR3: CASSLSRGHEQYF; DNA: TGTGCCAGCAGCTTGTCGCGAGGCCACGAGCAGTACTTC
V: TRBV9; J: TRBJ2-7; D: TRBD2; size: NA; CDR3: CASSVDGRVSYEQYF; DNA: TGTGCCAGCAGCGTAGACGGGAGGGTCTCCTACGAGCAGTACTTC
V: TRBV6-1; J: TRBJ1-1; D: TRBD1; size: NA; CDR3: CASKDRGGMNTEAFF; DNA: TGTGCCAGCAAAGACAGGGGAGGAATGAACACTGAAGCTTTCTTT
V: TRBV18; J: TRBJ1-1; D: TRBD1; size: once; CDR3: CASQTGTGGRTEAFF; DNA: TGTGCCAGCCAAACCGGGACAGGGGGCCGAACTGAAGCTTTCTTT
V: TRBV29-1; J: TRBJ1-1; D: NA; size: NA; CDR3: CSVGRTDGKAFF; DNA: TGCAGCGTTGGGCGAACTGACGGCAAAGCTTTCTTT
V: TRBV9; J: TRBJ2-7; D: NA; size: few; CDR3: CASSEAGTTYEQYF; DNA: TGTGCCAGCAGCGAAGCCGGAACGACCTACGAGCAGTACTTC
V: TRBV7-8; J: TRBJ1-5; D: NA; size: NA; CDR3: CASSLRSPFSGNSQPQHF; DNA: TGTGCCAGCAGCTTAAGGAGCCCCTTCTCGGGGAATAGCCAGCCCCAGCATTTT
V: TRBV4-1; J: TRBJ1-5; D: NA; size: NA; CDR3: CASSQRQTYSNQPQHF; DNA: TGCGCCAGCAGCCAAAGACAGACCTATAGCAATCAGCCCCAGCATTTT
V: TRBV6-1; J: TRBJ2-3; D: NA; size: NA; CDR3: CASSEPGELSDTQYF; DNA: TGTGCCAGCAGTGAACCGGGGGAGCTCTCAGATACGCAGTATTTT
V: TRBV5-5; J: TRBJ2-3; D: TRBD1; size: NA; CDR3: CASSPSTGQFTDTQYF; DNA: TGTGCCAGCAGCCCCTCGACAGGGCAATTCACAGATACGCAGTATTTT
V: TRBV18; J: TRBJ1-5; D: NA; size: NA; CDR3: CASSLGADSNQPQHF; DNA: TGTGCCAGCTCACTCGGGGCAGATAGCAATCAGCCCCAGCATTTT
V: TRBV5-1; J: TRBJ2-3; D: NA; size: NA; CDR3: CASSLSTGWTDTQYF; DNA: TGCGCCAGCAGCTTGTCTACGGGATGGACCGATACGCAGTATTTT
V: TRBV30; J: TRBJ1-1; D: NA; size: once; CDR3: CAWNFAAKIAFF; DNA: TGTGCCTGGAACTTCGCGGCTAAAATCGCTTTCTTT
V: TRBV5-4; J: TRBJ1-1; D: TRBD1; size: once; CDR3: CASSLAAGRGSDTEAFF; DNA: TGTGCCAGCAGCTTGGCGGCGGGCAGGGGGTCGGACACTGAAGCTTTCTTT
V: TRBV5-1; J: TRBJ1-1; D: NA; size: NA; CDR3: CASSSWENTEAFF; DNA: TGCGCCAGCAGCTCCTGGGAGAACACTGAAGCTTTCTTT
V: TRBV7-2; J: TRBJ1-5; D: NA; size: NA; CDR3: CASSLAARGSLQPQHF; DNA: TGTGCCAGCAGCTTAGCGGCGAGGGGATCCCTTCAGCCCCAGCATTTT
V: TRBV7-9; J: TRBJ2-2; D: NA; size: NA; CDR3: CAVPSGLLNTGELFF; DNA: TGTGCCGTCCCCTCGGGACTGCTGAACACCGGGGAGCTGTTTTTT
V: TRBV2; J: TRBJ2-1; D: NA; size: NA; CDR3: CASSTESYNEQFF; DNA: TGTGCCAGCAGTACAGAGTCGTACAATGAGCAGTTCTTC
V: TRBV9; J: TRBJ1-1; D: NA; size: NA; CDR3: CASSVAGTDTEAFF; DNA: TGTGCCAGCAGCGTGGCAGGTACGGACACTGAAGCTTTCTTT
V: TRBV5-4; J: TRBJ2-7; D: NA; size: NA; CDR3: CASSHSSSYEQYF; DNA: TGTGCCAGCAGCCACAGCAGCTCCTACGAGCAGTACTTC
V: TRBV10-1; J: TRBJ2-7; D: NA; size: once; CDR3: CASRPLGGFEDEQYF; DNA: TGCGCCAGCAGGCCCTTGGGGGGCTTCGAGGACGAGCAGTACTTC
V: TRBV2; J: TRBJ1-1; D: NA; size: NA; CDR3: CASSRAEAFF; DNA: TGTGCCAGCAGCAGGGCAGAAGCTTTCTTT
V: TRBV4-2; J: TRBJ2-7; D: NA; size: NA; CDR3: CASSQDGHEQYF; DNA: TGTGCCAGCAGCCAAGATGGACACGAGCAGTACTTC
V: TRBV14; J: TRBJ2-7; D: TRBD2; size: NA; CDR3: CASSPLSGVYEQYF; DNA: TGTGCCAGCAGCCCCTTAAGCGGGGTCTACGAGCAGTACTTC
V: TRBV5-1; J: TRBJ1-1; D: NA; size: NA; CDR3: CASSLQGNLNTEAFF; DNA: TGCGCCAGCAGCTTGCAGGGGAACTTGAACACTGAAGCTTTCTTT
V: TRBV5-1; J: TRBJ1-1; D: TRBD1; size: NA; CDR3: CASSPGQGATEAFF; DNA: TGCGCCAGCAGCCCTGGACAGGGGGCCACTGAAGCTTTCTTT
V: TRBV6-5; J: TRBJ1-2; D: NA; size: NA; CDR3: CASSYLGRGNYGYTF; DNA: TGTGCCAGCAGTTACTTGGGCAGGGGCAACTATGGCTACACCTTC
V: TRBV27; J: TRBJ2-7; D: TRBD1; size: NA; CDR3: CASRAGTGVSYEQYF; DNA: TGTGCCAGCAGAGCCGGGACAGGGGTATCCTACGAGCAGTACTTC
V: TRBV7-3; J: TRBJ2-2; D: NA; size: NA; CDR3: CASSLNRGGELFF; DNA: TGTGCCAGCAGCTTAAACCGGGGCGGGGAGCTGTTTTTT
V: TRBV5-1; J: TRBJ1-6; D: NA; size: NA; CDR3: CASSLETEGDSPLHF; DNA: TGCGCCAGCAGCCTGGAAACCGAGGGCGATTCACCCCTCCACTTT
V: TRBV27; J: TRBJ2-7; D: TRBD1; size: NA; CDR3: CASSSTGTGFDEQYF; DNA: TGTGCCAGCAGTAGTACCGGGACAGGGTTCGACGAGCAGTACTTC
V: TRBV2; J: TRBJ2-1; D: TRBD2; size: NA; CDR3: CASSDGGGASEEQFF; DNA: TGTGCCAGCAGTGACGGCGGGGGGGCTTCAGAGGAGCAGTTCTTC